Following are 7 T cell receptor beta chains from one sample sequenced in a study of tumor and adjacent non-tumor tissue in lung cancer. RNA was extracted from bulk tissue without any cell sorting. Three rounds of nested PCR, following a modified ARM-PCR protocol, produced the TCRbeta library. TCRdb re-derived calls from the multiplex PCR reads in MiXCR, one entry per CDR3 protein. Of tens of thousands of distinct CDR3 sequences listed, 60% are singletons. Sequenced: lung tumor tissue. The receptors originated from a man aged 45-65 years with non-small cell lung cancer.

This clonotype turned up a few times. The chain couples TRBV7-9 to TRBJ2-7; D ambiguous. The germline V and J ends were trimmed by 5 bases and 3 bases, with 8 bases remaining between them. The CDR3 is 12 amino acids. The V gene's germline CDR1 is SEHNR and CDR2 FQNEAQ (reference sequence). CDR3 in amino acids: CASSLQFYEQYF. In DNA form, the CDR3 reads TGTGCCAGCAGCCTCCAGTTCTACGAGCAGTACTTC.

Concerning this clonotype itself: Here the CDR3 omits its conserved ending phenylalanine or tryptophan, so a read error is the likely source. The V gene is TRBV11-3, the J gene TRBJ2-1; D remains unclear. The CDR3 runs to 13 residues. Per the germline V gene, CDR1 is SGHNT and CDR2 is YENEEA. This chain's CDR3 is CASSLGSRNEQFL. In DNA form, the CDR3 reads TGTGCCAGCAGCTTAGGAAGCAGGAATGAACAGTTCCTC.

This clonotype was picked up one time. It may be a read error: a sequence one base away is much more abundant. CDR3 residues: CARRSGGEQYF. The CDR3 coding sequence is TGTGCCAGAAGATCAGGGGGTGAGCAGTACTTC. This sequence joins TRBV11-2 and TRBJ2-7; 7 nucleotides line up with TRBD1. The germline CDR1 and CDR2 sequences are SGHAT and FQNNGV. The CDR3 sequence is 11 residues long. V lost 9 bases, J lost 7 bases, and 6 bases stayed unmatched.

Only a few counts were recorded for this clonotype. V gene TRBV14 combines with J gene TRBJ2-1; weak D call: TRBD2 (6 bases). The CDR3 contains 18 residues. V dropped 4 bases and J dropped 3 bases, with 22 bases sitting between them. Germline CDR1 reads SGHDN; CDR2 reads FVKESK. This chain's CDR3 is CASSLGTPFLEDYNEQFF. The DNA for the CDR3 is TGTGCCAGCAGCCTTGGGACTCCTTTCCTGGAGGACTACAATGAGCAGTTCTTC.

This clonotype was seen only once. Given a much more abundant clone one base away, this may be a read error. This chain links TRBV14 with TRBJ2-3, with D possibly matching TRBD2 (6 bases). CDR3 length equals 14 residues. CDR1 is SGHDN and CDR2 is FVKESK in the germline V gene. CDR3 DNA: TGTGCCAGCAGCCAACCCGGGACTTGGGATACGCCGTATTTT. Translating gives CASSQPGTWDTPYF. Drawing the rest from reference TRBV14 and TRBJ2-3, the complete variable domain is EAGVTQFPSHSVIEKGQTVTLRCDPISGHDNLYWYRRVMGKEIKFLLHFVKESKQDESGMPNNRFLAERTGGTYSTLKVQPAELEDSGVYFCASSQPGTWDTPYFGPGTRLTVL.

This clonotype came up once. A much larger clone differs from this one at a single base, so this may be a read error. The chain links TRBV4-2 to TRBJ1-6; tentative D call: TRBD1 (6 bases). CDR1 and CDR2 from the germline V gene are LGHNA and YNFKEQ. Trimming removed 1 base at V and 8 bases at J, with 21 bases between. The CDR3 length is 18 residues. This chain's CDR3 is CASSQAVLQQGAYSPLHF. The CDR3 DNA reads as TGTGCCAGCAGCCAAGCGGTCCTGCAACAGGGAGCCTATTCACCCCTCCACTTT.

To note about this clonotype: At one of its ends the junction is not consistent with the germline gene, which may arise from a read error. The rearrangement uses TRBV11-3 and TRBJ2-1; D remains ambiguous. This CDR3 has 12 amino acids. Looked up from germline, CDR1 is SGHNT and CDR2 is YENEEA. CDR3 region: CASSLVKNEQFF. The CDR3 DNA reads TGTGCCAGTAGCTTAGTGAAAAATGAGCAGTTCTTC.